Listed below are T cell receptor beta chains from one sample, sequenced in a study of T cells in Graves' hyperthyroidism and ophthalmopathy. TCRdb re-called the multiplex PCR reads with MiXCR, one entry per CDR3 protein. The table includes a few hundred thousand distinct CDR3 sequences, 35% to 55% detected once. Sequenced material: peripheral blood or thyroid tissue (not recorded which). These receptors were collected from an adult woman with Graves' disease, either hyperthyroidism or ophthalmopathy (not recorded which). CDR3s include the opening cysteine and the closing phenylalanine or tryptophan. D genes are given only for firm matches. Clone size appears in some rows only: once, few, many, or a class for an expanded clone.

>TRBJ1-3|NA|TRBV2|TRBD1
CASSPYRDSTHF
TGTGCCAGCAGTCCCTACCGGGACAGTACGCATTTT
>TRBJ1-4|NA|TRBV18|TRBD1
CASSPRNAGTGSEKLFF
TGTGCCAGCTCACCGCGAAATGCCGGGACAGGGAGTGAAAAACTGTTTTTT
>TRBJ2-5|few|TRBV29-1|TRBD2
CSVVFGTSGREETQYF
TGCAGCGTCGTTTTCGGGACTAGCGGGAGGGAAGAGACCCAGTACTTC
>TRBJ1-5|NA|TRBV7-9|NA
CASSLSGAIQETQHF
TGTGCCAGCAGCTTATCCGGGGCGATTCAAGAGACCCAGCATTTT
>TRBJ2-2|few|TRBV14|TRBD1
CASSQDWTGTGELFF
TGTGCCAGCAGCCAAGATTGGACAGGCACCGGGGAGCTGTTTTTT
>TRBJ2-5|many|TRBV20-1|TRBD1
CSARETQGALETQYF
TGCAGTGCTAGAGAAACACAGGGGGCCTTAGAGACCCAGTACTTC
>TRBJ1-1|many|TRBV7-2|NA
CASSLEGGEGTEAFF
TGTGCCAGCAGCCTTGAGGGGGGCGAAGGGACTGAAGCTTTCTTT
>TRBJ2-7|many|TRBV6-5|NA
CASGPSGANEQYF
TGTGCCAGCGGGCCCTCAGGGGCCAACGAGCAGTACTTC
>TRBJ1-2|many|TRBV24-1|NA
CATSDHQGRDGYTF
TGTGCCACCAGTGACCACCAGGGGAGGGATGGCTACACCTTC
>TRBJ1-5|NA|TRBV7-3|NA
CASSHVVKSDSNQPQHF
TGTGCCAGCAGCCACGTCGTGAAGTCCGATAGCAATCAGCCCCAGCATTTT
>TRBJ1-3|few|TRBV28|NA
CASSIRGARGNTIYF
TGTGCCAGCAGCATCCGGGGAGCTCGTGGAAACACCATATATTTT
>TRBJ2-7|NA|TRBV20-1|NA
CRGGGWGTYEQYF
TGCAGGGGGGGCGGTTGGGGCACCTACGAGCAGTACTTC
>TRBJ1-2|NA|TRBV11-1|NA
CASSSPDSSPNYGYTF
TGTGCCAGCAGCTCCCCGGACAGCAGTCCTAACTATGGCTACACCTTC
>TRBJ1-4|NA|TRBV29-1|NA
CSVPLYEKLFF
TGCAGCGTCCCCCTTTACGAAAAACTGTTTTTT
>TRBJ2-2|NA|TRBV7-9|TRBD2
CAPRSKTSEAGELFF
TGTGCCCCGCGCAGTAAAACTAGCGAAGCCGGGGAGCTGTTTTTT
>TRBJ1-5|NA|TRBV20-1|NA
CSAEGGNQPQHF
TGCAGTGCGGAGGGGGGGAATCAGCCCCAGCATTTT
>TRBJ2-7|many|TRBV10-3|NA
CAISAGSYEQYF
TGTGCCATCAGTGCTGGCAGCTACGAGCAGTACTTC
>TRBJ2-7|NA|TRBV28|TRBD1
CASNGDRGYEQYF
TGTGCCAGCAACGGGGACAGGGGATACGAGCAGTACTTC
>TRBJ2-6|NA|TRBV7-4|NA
CASSSFQAGYVLTF
TGTGCCAGCAGTTCGTTCCAGGCGGGCTACGTCCTGACTTTC
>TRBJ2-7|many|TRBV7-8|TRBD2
CASSPRTSGPYEQYF
TGTGCCAGCAGCCCTCGGACTAGCGGCCCCTACGAGCAGTACTTC
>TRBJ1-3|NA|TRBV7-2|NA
CASSAYRDSTIYF
TGTGCCAGCAGCGCATACCGGGACTCCACCATATATTTT
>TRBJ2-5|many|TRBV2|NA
CASSEAREWLETQYF
TGTGCCAGCAGTGAAGCTCGGGAATGGTTGGAGACCCAGTACTTC
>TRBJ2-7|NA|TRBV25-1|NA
CASSVSTANYEQYF
TGTGCCAGCAGTGTTTCGACCGCGAACTACGAGCAGTACTTC
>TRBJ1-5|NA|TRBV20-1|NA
CSARRNNQPQHF
TGCAGTGCTAGGCGGAACAATCAGCCCCAGCATTTT
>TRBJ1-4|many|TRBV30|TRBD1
CAWSVDRVSEKLFF
TGTGCCTGGAGTGTTGACAGGGTTAGCGAAAAACTGTTTTTT
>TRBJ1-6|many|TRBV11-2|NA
CASNFLSGGWSPLHF
TGTGCCAGCAACTTCCTATCCGGGGGCTGGTCACCCCTCCACTTT
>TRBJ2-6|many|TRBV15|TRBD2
CAFSSGRHSGANVLTF
TGTGCCTTTAGTAGCGGGCGACACTCTGGGGCCAACGTCCTGACTTTC
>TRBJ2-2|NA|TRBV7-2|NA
CASRTTGVLGELFF
TGTGCCAGCAGGACAACCGGGGTACTCGGGGAGCTGTTTTTT
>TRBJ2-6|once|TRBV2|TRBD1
CAVPIWGTGTGANVLTF
TGTGCCGTCCCAATCTGGGGGACAGGGACGGGGGCCAACGTCCTGACTTTC
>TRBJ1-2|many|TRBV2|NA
CASDRGRSFTF
TGTGCCAGCGACAGAGGCCGGAGTTTCACCTTC
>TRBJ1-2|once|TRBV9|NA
CASSVGVHTAGYTF
TGTGCCAGCAGCGTAGGGGTCCACACCGCGGGCTACACCTTC
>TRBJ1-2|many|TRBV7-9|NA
CASSLGDDGYTF
TGTGCCAGCAGCTTAGGGGACGATGGCTACACCTTC
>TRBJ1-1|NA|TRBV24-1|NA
CATSDLGDNSEAFF
TGTGCCACCAGTGATTTAGGGGACAATTCAGAAGCTTTCTTT
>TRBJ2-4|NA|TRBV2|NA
CASSEDRAGKNIQYF
TGTGCCAGCAGTGAAGACAGGGCTGGCAAAAACATTCAGTACTTC
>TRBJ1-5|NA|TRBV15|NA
CATSVSGQHQPQHF
TGTGCCACCAGCGTTTCAGGGCAGCATCAGCCCCAGCATTTT
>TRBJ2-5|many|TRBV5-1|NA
CASSLEPRAETQYF
TGCGCCAGCAGCTTGGAGCCCAGGGCAGAGACCCAGTACTTC
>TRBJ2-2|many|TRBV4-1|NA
CASSRLGAGELFF
TGCGCCAGCAGCCGGTTGGGGGCCGGGGAGCTGTTTTTT
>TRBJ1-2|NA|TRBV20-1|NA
CSASEGNYGYTF
TGCAGTGCTAGTGAGGGAAACTATGGCTACACCTTC
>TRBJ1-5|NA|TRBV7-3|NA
CASSLGGTPQPQHF
TGTGCCAGCAGCTTAGGCGGGACTCCTCAGCCCCAGCATTTT
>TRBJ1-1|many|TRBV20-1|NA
CSATPGAMWAFF
TGCAGTGCTACCCCGGGGGCAATGTGGGCTTTCTTT
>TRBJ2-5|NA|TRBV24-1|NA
CATSDMQETQYF
TGTGCCACCAGTGACATGCAAGAGACCCAGTACTTC
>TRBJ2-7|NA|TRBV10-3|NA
CAIKESSDLYEQYF
TGTGCCATAAAAGAAAGTTCGGACCTCTACGAGCAGTACTTC
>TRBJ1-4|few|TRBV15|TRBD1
CATNRDRNEKLFF
TGTGCCACCAACCGGGACAGAAATGAAAAACTGTTTTTT
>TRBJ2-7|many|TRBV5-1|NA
CASSLLWGAGGDYEQYF
TGCGCCAGCAGCTTGCTTTGGGGGGCAGGGGGAGACTACGAGCAGTACTTC
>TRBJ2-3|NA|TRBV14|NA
CATRKADTQYF
TGTGCCACACGGAAAGCAGATACGCAGTATTTT
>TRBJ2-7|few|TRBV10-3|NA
CAISYSDRKNEQYF
TGTGCCATCAGTTACTCTGACAGGAAAAACGAGCAGTACTTC
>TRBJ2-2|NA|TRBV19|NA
CASKWIHSRAGELFF
TGTGCCAGTAAGTGGATACACTCCAGGGCCGGGGAGCTGTTTTTT
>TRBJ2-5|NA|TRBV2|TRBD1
CASSGDRATHQPQYF
TGTGCCAGCAGCGGGGACAGGGCAACTCATCAGCCCCAGTACTTC
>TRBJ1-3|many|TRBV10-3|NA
CAMSGQLTSGNTIYF
TGTGCCATGTCCGGACAGCTCACCTCTGGAAACACCATATATTTT
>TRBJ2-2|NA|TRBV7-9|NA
CASSLAPDSVDTGELFF
TGTGCCAGCAGCTTAGCCCCCGACAGTGTGGACACCGGGGAGCTGTTTTTT
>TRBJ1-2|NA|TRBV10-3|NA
CAISETGPATTNYGYTF
TGTGCCATCAGTGAGACGGGCCCGGCCACAACTAACTATGGCTACACCTTC
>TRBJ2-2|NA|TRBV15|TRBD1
CAASSTSDRTTGELFF
TGTGCCGCCAGCAGCACCTCGGACAGGACCACCGGGGAGCTGTTTTTT
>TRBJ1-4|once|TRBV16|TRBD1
CASSQWGQKNEKLFF
TGTGCCAGCAGCCAATGGGGACAGAAAAATGAAAAACTGTTTTTT
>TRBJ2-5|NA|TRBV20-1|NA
CSAPLYGETQYF
TGCAGTGCCCCCCTGTATGGCGAGACCCAGTACTTC